The 5 T cell receptor beta chains listed next were all sequenced from one sample in a study of shared clonotypes between healthy human individuals. Sequencing used immunoSEQ multiplex PCR; TCRdb keeps in-frame clones, though not all of them. The sample carries 2 million to 2.5 million clones, 93% recorded once. The sample taken for sequencing was naive CD4+ T cells from PBMCs. Described subset: CD45RA+ positively selected. These receptors were collected from a man aged 18-30 years in good health. Some clones in this sample may be carry-over from other donors' samples.

The rearrangement joins TRBV5-1 to TRBJ2-7; 8 positions match TRBD2. The V segment lost 4 bases and the J segment 2 bases; nucleotides outside the gene matches: 11. Germline values: CDR1 SGHRS, CDR2 YFSETQ. This CDR3 contains 16 residues. The DNA of the CDR3 is TGCGCCAGCAGCCGGCGGGCGGCGCGGGGGGCCTACGAGCAGTACTTC. It encodes CASSRRAARGAYEQYF.

This chain uses TRBV27 with TRBJ1-1; 7 bases are shared with TRBD1. Germline lookup yields CDR1 MNHEY and CDR2 SMNVEV (reference sequence). V shed 4 bases, J shed 6 bases, and the junction held 5 bases outside the gene matches. The CDR3 is made up of 13 amino acids. CDR3 DNA sequence: TGTGCCAGCAGTTACCGACAGGGACCTGAAGCTTTCTTT. The encoded protein is CASSYRQGPEAFF.

The genes are TRBV7-2 and TRBJ1-5; D may be TRBD1 (6 bases). With 1 base removed from V and 5 bases from J, the gap between germline ends came to 12 bases. This CDR3 has 15 amino acids. Germline V gene sequence: CDR1 SGHTA, CDR2 FQGNSA. CDR3 DNA sequence: TGTGCCAGCAGCTTAGAGCGGGGGGCTCATCAGCCCCAGCATTTT. It codes for CASSLERGAHQPQHF.

V gene TRBV5-4 combines with J gene TRBJ2-1; 12 nucleotides match TRBD1. The CDR3 is 15 amino acids. V shed 3 bases, J shed 6 bases, and the junction held 4 bases outside the gene matches. The germline gives CDR1 SGHNT, CDR2 YYREEE (reference sequence). The CDR3 region has the DNA TGTGCCAGCAGCTGGGACAGGGGGCTTTCCAATGAGCAGTTCTTC. Translated, it gives CASSWDRGLSNEQFF.

The rearrangement joins TRBV28 to TRBJ2-1; the match to TRBD2 covers 11 bases. V dropped 3 bases and J dropped 6; count of bases not matched to a gene: 22. Germline CDR1 is MDHEN and CDR2 is SYDVKM. This CDR3 region has 21 residues. For the CDR3, the DNA is TGTGCCAGCAGTTTCCCACGATTCCTTAGCGGGAGGGCCAGGGAAGCCAATGAGCAGTTCTTC. This sequence encodes CASSFPRFLSGRAREANEQFF.